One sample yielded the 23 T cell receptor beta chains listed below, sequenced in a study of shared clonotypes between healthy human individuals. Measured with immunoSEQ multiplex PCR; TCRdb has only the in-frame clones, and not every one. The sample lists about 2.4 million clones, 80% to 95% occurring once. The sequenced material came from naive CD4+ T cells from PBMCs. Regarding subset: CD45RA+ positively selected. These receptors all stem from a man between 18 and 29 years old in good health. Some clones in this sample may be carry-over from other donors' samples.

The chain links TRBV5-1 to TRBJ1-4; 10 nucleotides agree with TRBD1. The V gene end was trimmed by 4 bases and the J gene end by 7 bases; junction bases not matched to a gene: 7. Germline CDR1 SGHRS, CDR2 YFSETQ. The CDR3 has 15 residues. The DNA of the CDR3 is TGCGCCAGCAGCGGGCCGGGACAGGGGCGTGAAAAACTGTTTTTT. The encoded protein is CASSGPGQGREKLFF.

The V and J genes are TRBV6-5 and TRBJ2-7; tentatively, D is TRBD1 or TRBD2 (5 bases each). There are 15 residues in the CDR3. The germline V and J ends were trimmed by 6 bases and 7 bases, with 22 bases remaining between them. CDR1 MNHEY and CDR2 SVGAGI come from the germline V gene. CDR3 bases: TGTGCCAGCAGCACAATGGACTTCAGGGCGGAGGAGCAGTACTTC. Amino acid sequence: CASSTMDFRAEEQYF.

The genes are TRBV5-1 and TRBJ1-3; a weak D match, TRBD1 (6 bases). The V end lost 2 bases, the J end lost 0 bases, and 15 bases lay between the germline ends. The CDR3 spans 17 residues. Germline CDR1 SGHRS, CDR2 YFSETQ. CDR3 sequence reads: CASSLQGQSRSGNTIYF. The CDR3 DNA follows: TGCGCCAGCAGCTTACAGGGCCAAAGCCGCTCTGGAAACACCATATATTTT. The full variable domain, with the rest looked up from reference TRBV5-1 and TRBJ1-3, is KAGVTQTPRYLIKTRGQQVTLSCSPISGHRSVSWYQQTPGQGLQFLFEYFSETQRNKGNFPGRFSGRQFSNSRSEMNVSTLELGDSALYLCASSLQGQSRSGNTIYFGEGSWLTVV.

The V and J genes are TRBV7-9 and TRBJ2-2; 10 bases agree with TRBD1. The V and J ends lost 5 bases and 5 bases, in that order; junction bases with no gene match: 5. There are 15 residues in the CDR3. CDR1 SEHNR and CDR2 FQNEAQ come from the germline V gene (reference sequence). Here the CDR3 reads CASSLRTGGTGELFF. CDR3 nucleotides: TGTGCCAGCAGCCTACGGACAGGGGGAACCGGGGAGCTGTTTTTT. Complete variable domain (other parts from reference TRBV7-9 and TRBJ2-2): DTGVSQNPRHKITKRGQNVTFRCDPISEHNRLYWYRQTLGQGPEFLTYFQNEAQLEKSRLLSDRFSAERPKGSFSTLEIQRTEQGDSAMYLCASSLRTGGTGELFFGEGSRLTVL.

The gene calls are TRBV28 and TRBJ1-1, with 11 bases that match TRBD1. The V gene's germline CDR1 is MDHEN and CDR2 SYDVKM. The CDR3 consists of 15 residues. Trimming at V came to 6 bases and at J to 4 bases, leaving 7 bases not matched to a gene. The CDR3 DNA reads TGTGCCAGCAGCTCTATCGGGACAGGGGGCACTGAAGCTTTCTTT. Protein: CASSSIGTGGTEAFF.

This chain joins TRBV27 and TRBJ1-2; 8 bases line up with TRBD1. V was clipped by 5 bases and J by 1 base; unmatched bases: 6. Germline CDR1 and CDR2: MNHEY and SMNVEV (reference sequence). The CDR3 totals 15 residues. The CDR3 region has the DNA TGTGCCAGCAGTCCAGGGGGCGCGGGTAACTATGGCTACACCTTC. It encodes CASSPGGAGNYGYTF.

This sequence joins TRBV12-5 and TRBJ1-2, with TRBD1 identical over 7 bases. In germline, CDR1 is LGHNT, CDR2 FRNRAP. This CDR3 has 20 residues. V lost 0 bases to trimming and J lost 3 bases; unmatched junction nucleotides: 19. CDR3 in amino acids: CASGLVQGRDSSPRDYGYTF. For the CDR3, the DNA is TGTGCTAGTGGTTTGGTACAAGGTCGGGACAGTTCCCCTAGGGACTATGGCTACACCTTC.

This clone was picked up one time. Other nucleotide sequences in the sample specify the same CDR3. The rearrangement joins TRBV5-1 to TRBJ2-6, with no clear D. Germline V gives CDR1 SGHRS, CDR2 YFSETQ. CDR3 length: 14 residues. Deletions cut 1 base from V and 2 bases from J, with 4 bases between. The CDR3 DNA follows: TGCGCCAGCAGCTTGTCCACTGGGGCCAACGTCCTGACTTTC. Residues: CASSLSTGANVLTF.

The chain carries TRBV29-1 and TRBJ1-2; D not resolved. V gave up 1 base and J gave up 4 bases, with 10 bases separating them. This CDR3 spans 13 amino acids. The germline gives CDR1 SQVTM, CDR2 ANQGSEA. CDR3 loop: CSVEAGHSYGYTF. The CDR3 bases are TGCAGCGTTGAAGCCGGGCACTCCTATGGCTACACCTTC.

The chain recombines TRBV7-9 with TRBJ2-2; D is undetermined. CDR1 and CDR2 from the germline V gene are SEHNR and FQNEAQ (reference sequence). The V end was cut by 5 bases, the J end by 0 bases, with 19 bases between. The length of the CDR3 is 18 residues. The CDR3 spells CASSALAEARANTGELFF. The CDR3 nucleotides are TGTGCCAGCAGCGCATTGGCTGAGGCGCGCGCGAACACCGGGGAGCTGTTTTTT.

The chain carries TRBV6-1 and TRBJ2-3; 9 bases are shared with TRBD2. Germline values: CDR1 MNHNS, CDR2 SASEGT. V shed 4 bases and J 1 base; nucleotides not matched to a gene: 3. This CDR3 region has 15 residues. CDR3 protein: CASSGRTSGTDTQYF. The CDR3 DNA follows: TGTGCCAGCAGTGGTAGGACTAGCGGCACAGATACGCAGTATTTT.

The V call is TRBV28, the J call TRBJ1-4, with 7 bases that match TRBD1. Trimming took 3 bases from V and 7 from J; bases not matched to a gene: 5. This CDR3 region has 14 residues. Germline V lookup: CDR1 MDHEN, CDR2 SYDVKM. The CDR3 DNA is TGTGCCAGCAGTTTCGGGCAGGGGGGTGAAAAACTGTTTTTT. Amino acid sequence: CASSFGQGGEKLFF.

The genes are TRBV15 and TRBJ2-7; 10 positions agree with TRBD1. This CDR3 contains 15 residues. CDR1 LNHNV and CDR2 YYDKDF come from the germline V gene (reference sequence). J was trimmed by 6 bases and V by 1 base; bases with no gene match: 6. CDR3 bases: TGTGCCACCAGCAGAGCTCCGGGACAGGGGTTCGAGCAGTACTTC. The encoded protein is CATSRAPGQGFEQYF.

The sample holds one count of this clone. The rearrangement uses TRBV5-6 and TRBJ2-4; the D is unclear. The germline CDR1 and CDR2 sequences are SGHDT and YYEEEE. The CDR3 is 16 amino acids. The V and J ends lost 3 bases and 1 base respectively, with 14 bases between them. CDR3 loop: CASSWRVSLAKNIQYF. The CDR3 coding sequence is TGTGCCAGCAGCTGGCGAGTATCACTCGCCAAAAACATTCAGTACTTC.

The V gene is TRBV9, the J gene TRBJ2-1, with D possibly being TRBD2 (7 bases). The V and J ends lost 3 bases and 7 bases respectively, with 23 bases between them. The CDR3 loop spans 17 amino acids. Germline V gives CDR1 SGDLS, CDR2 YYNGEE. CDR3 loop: CASSADPGASGYNEQFF. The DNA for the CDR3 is TGTGCCAGCAGCGCCGACCCGGGGGCTAGCGGTTATAATGAGCAGTTCTTC.

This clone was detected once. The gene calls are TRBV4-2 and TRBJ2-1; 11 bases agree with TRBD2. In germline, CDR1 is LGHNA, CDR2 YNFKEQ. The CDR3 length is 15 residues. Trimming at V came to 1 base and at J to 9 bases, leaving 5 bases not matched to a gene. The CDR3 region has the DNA TGTGCCAGCAGCCAAGGCCAACTAGCGGGAGTTGAGCAGTTCTTC. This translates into CASSQGQLAGVEQFF.

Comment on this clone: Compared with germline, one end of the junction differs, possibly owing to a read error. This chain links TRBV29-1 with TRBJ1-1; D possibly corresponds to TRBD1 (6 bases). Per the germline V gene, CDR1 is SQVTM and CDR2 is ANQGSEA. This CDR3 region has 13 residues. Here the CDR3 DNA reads TGCAGCGCTGAAGGACAGCTGAACACTGAAGCTTTCTTT. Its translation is CSAEGQLNTEAFF.

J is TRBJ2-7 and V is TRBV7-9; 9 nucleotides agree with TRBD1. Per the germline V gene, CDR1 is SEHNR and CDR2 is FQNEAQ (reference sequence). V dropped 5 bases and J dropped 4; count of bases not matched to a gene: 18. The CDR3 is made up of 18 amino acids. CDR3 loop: CASSPKNQNTGTGYEQYF. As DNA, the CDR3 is TGTGCCAGCAGCCCCAAGAATCAGAACACCGGGACAGGGTACGAGCAGTACTTC.

The CDR3 bases are TGTGCCAGCAGCCTTCTAGCGCTGGTGAATACAGATACGCAGTATTTT. This codes for CASSLLALVNTDTQYF. The V call is TRBV27, the J call TRBJ2-3, with D possibly TRBD2 on 6 matching bases. V lost 6 bases and J lost 3, with 19 bases in between. CDR3 size: 16 residues. Germline assignment: CDR1 MNHEY and CDR2 SMNVEV (reference sequence).

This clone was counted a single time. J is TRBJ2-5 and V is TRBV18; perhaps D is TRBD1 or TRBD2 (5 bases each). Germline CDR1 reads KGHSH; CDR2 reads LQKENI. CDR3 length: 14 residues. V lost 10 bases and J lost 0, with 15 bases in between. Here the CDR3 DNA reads TGTGCCACCCTCCCATGGGACCACCAAGAGACCCAGTACTTC. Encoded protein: CATLPWDHQETQYF.

As DNA, the CDR3 is TGTGCCAGCAGTCTGACAGAAACTCAAGAGACCCAGTACTTC. Protein sequence: CASSLTETQETQYF. This chain uses TRBV25-1 with TRBJ2-5, with a weak D call TRBD1 (5 bases). The V end was cut by 5 bases, the J end by 2 bases, with 12 bases between. The CDR3 consists of 14 residues. Germline CDR1 and CDR2: MGHDK and SYGVNS.

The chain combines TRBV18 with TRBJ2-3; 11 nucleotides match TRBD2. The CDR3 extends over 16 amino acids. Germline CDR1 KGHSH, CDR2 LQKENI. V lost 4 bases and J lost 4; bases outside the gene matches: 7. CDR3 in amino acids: CASSLLAGEGSDTQYF. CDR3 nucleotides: TGTGCCAGCTCACTACTAGCGGGAGAGGGTTCAGATACGCAGTATTTT.

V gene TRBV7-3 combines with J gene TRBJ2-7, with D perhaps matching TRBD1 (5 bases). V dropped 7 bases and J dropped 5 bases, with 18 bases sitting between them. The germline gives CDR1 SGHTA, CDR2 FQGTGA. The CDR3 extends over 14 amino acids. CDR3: CASTPTQGSHEQYF. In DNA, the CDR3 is TGTGCCAGCACCCCTACCCAGGGTTCCCACGAGCAGTACTTC.